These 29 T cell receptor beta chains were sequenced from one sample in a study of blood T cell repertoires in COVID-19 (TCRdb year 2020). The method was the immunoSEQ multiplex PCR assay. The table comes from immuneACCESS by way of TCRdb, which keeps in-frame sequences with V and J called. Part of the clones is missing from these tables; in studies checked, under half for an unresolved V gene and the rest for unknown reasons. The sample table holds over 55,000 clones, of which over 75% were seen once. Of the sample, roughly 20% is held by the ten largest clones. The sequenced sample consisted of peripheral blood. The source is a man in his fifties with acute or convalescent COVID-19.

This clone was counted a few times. This CDR3 is CASSESGEANSPLHF. Here the CDR3 DNA reads TGCGCCAGCAGTGAGTCGGGGGAGGCTAATTCACCCCTCCACTTT. The chain is built from TRBV10-1 and TRBJ1-6; a weak D match, TRBD1 (5 bases). V lost 0 bases, J lost 6 bases, and 9 bases lay in between. Germline-derived CDR1 and CDR2 are WNHNN and SYGVQD (reference sequence). This CDR3 is 15 amino acids long.

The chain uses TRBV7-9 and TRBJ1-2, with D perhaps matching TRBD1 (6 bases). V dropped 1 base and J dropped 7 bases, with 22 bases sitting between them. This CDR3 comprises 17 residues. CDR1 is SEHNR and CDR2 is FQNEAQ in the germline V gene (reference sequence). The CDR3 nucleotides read TGTGCCAGCAGCTTAGGATTGCACACAGGGTTGAGGGGTGGCTACACCTTC. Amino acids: CASSLGLHTGLRGGYTF.

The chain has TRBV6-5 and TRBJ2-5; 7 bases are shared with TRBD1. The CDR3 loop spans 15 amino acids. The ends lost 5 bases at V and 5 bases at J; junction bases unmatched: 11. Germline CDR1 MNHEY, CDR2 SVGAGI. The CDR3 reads CASSHYRGREETQYF. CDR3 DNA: TGTGCCAGCAGTCATTACAGGGGTAGAGAGGAGACCCAGTACTTC.

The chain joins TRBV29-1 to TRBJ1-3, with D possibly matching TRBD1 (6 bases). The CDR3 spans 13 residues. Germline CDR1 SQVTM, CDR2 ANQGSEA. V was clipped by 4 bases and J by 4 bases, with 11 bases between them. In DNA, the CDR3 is TGCAGCGTTGGGACAGCGGGGGGAAACACCATATATTTT. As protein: CSVGTAGGNTIYF.

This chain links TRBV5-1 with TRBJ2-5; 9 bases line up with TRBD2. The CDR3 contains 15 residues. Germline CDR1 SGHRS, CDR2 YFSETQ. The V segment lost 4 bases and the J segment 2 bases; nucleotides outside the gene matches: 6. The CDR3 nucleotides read TGCGCCAGCAGCCCCGGGACTAGCTTACAAGAGACCCAGTACTTC. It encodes CASSPGTSLQETQYF. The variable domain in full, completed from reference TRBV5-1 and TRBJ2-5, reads KAGVTQTPRYLIKTRGQQVTLSCSPISGHRSVSWYQQTPGQGLQFLFEYFSETQRNKGNFPGRFSGRQFSNSRSEMNVSTLELGDSALYLCASSPGTSLQETQYFGPGTRLLVL.

For the CDR3, the DNA is TGTGCCAGTAGTGATCAGCCCCTCGGACAGGGCTACGAGCAGTACTTC. Translated: CASSDQPLGQGYEQYF. The chain employs TRBV19 and TRBJ2-7; 8 bases map to TRBD1. Germline CDR1 is LNHDA and CDR2 is SQIVND (reference sequence). The CDR3 totals 16 residues. Trimming at V came to 5 bases and at J to 3 bases, leaving 12 bases not matched to a gene.

Here the CDR3 DNA reads TGTGCCAGCAGCTTGTTTGGCGGGAACCTGGATCAGCCCCAGCATTTT. Translating gives CASSLFGGNLDQPQHF. V gene TRBV5-6 combines with J gene TRBJ1-5; D not certain. CDR3 length equals 16 residues. In germline, CDR1 is SGHDT, CDR2 YYEEEE. The V and J ends lost 1 base and 5 bases respectively, with 16 bases between them.

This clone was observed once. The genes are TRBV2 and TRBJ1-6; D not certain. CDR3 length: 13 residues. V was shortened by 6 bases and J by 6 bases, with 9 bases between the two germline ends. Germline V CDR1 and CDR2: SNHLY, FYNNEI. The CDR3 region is CASRATGNSPLHF. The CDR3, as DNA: TGTGCCAGCAGAGCGACGGGTAATTCACCCCTCCACTTT.

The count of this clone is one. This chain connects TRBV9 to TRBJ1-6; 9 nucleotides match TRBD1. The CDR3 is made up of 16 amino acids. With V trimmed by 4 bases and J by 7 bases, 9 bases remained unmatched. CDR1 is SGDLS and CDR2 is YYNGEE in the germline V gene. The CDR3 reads CASSPLTGTGNSPLHF. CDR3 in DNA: TGTGCCAGCAGCCCCCTCACCGGGACAGGGAATTCACCCCTCCACTTT.

The CDR3 protein is CASRRDRLYNEQFF. CDR3 DNA: TGTGCCAGCAGACGGGACAGGCTTTACAATGAGCAGTTCTTC. The V gene is TRBV6-5, the J gene TRBJ2-1; 8 bases are shared with TRBD1. Germline CDR1 is MNHEY and CDR2 is SVGAGI. With 6 bases clipped from V and 4 bases from J, the junction kept 5 bases outside the gene matches. The CDR3 consists of 14 residues.

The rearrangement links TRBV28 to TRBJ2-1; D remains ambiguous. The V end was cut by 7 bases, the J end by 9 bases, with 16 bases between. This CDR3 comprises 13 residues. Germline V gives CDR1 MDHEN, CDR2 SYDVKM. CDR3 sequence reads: CASTVPGLGEQFF. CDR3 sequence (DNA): TGTGCCAGCACCGTCCCGGGTTTGGGTGAGCAGTTCTTC.

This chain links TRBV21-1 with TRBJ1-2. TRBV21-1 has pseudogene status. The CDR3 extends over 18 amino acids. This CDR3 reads CASSRRGLAGGAFYGYTF. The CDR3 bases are TGTGCCAGCAGCCGTCGGGGTCTCGCGGGGGGAGCCTTCTATGGCTACACCTTC.

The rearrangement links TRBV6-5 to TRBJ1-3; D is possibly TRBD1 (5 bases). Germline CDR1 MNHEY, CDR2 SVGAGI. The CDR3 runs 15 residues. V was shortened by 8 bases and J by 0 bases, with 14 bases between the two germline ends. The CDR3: CASARDWSSGNTIYF. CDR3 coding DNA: TGTGCCAGCGCCCGGGACTGGAGCTCTGGAAACACCATATATTTT.

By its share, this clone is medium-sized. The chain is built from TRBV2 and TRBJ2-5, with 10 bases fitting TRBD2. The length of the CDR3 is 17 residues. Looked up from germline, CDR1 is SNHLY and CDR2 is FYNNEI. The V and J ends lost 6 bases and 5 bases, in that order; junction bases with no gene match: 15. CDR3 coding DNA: TGTGCCAGCAGCCCCTTCCCGAGCGGGGGGGCGCCGGAGACCCAGTACTTC. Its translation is CASSPFPSGGAPETQYF. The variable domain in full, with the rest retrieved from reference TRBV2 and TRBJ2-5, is EPEVTQTPSHQVTQMGQEVILRCVPISNHLYFYWYRQILGQKVEFLVSFYNNEISEKSEIFDDQFSVERPDGSNFTLKIRSTKLEDSAMYFCASSPFPSGGAPETQYFGPGTRLLVL.

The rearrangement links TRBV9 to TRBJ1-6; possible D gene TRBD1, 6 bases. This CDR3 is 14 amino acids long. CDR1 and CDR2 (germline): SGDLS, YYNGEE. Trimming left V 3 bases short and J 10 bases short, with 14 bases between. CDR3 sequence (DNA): TGTGCCAGCAGCGCCCGAGACAGGCACTCACCCCTCCACTTT. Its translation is CASSARDRHSPLHF.

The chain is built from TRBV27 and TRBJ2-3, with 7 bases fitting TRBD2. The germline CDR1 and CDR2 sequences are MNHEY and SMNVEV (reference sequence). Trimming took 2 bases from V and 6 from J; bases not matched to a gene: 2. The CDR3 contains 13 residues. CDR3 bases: TGTGCCAGCAGTTTAATCGGGAGGGATACGCAGTATTTT. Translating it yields CASSLIGRDTQYF.

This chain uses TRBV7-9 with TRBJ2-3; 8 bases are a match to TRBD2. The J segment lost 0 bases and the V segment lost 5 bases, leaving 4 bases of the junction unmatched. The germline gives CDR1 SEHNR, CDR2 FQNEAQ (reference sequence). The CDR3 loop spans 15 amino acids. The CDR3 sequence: CASSPRTSSTDTQYF. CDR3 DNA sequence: TGTGCCAGCAGCCCAAGGACTAGCAGCACAGATACGCAGTATTTT.

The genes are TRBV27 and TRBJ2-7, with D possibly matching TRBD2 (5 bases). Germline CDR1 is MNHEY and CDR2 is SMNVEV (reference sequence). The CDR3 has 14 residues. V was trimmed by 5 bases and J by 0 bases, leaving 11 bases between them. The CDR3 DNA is TGTGCCAGCAGTATTGGACGGGACTCCTACGAGCAGTACTTC. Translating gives CASSIGRDSYEQYF.

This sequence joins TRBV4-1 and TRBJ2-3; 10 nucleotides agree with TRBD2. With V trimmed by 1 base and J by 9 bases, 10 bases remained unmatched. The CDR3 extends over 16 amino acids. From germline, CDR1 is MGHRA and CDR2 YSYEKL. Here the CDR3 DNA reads TGCGCCAGCAGCCAAGCCTCCGGAAGCGGGGGGGGAACGCAGTATTTT. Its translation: CASSQASGSGGGTQYF.

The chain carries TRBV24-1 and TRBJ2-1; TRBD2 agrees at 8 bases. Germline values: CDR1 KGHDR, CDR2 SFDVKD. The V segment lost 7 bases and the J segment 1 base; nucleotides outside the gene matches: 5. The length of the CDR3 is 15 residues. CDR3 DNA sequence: TGTGCCACCAGATCGGGGGGGGAGTCCTACAATGAGCAGTTCTTC. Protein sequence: CATRSGGESYNEQFF.

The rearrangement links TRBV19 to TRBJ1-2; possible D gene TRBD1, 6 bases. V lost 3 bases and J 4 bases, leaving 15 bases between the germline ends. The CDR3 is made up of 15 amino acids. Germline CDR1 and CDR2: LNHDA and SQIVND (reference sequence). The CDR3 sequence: CASSIAPDSRYGYTF. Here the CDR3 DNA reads TGTGCCAGTAGTATTGCACCGGACAGCCGCTATGGCTACACCTTC.

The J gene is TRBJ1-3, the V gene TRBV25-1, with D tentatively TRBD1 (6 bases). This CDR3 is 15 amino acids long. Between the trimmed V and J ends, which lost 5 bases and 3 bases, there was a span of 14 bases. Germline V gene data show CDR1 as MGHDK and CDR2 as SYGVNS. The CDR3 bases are TGTGCCAGCAGTCCTAGGGACAAGGATGGAAACACCATATATTTT. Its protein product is CASSPRDKDGNTIYF.

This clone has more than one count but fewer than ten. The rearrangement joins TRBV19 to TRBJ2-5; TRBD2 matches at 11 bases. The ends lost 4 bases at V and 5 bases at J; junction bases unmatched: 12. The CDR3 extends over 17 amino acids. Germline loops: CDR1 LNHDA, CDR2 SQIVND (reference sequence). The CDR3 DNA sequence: TGTGCCAGTAGTAAGGCTAGCGGGGGGAGTAGAGCGGAGACCCAGTACTTC. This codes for CASSKASGGSRAETQYF.

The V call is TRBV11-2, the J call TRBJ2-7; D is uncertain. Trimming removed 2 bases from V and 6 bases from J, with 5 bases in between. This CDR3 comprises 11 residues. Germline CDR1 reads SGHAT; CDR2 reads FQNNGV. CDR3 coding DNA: TGTGCCAGCAGCTTACTCGGCGAGCAGTACTTC. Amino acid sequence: CASSLLGEQYF.

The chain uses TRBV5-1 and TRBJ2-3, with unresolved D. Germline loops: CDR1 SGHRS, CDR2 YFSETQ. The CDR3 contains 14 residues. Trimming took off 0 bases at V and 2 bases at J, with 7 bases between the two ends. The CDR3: CASSLVQVTDTQYF. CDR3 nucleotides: TGCGCCAGCAGCTTGGTGCAGGTCACAGATACGCAGTATTTT. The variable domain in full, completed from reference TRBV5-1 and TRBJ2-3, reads KAGVTQTPRYLIKTRGQQVTLSCSPISGHRSVSWYQQTPGQGLQFLFEYFSETQRNKGNFPGRFSGRQFSNSRSEMNVSTLELGDSALYLCASSLVQVTDTQYFGPGTRLTVL.

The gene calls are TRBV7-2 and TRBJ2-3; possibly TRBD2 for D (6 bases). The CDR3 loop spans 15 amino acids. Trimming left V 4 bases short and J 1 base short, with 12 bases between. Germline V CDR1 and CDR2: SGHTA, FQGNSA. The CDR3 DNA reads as TGTGCCAGCAGCTCCCATAGCGGCCGCACAGATACGCAGTATTTT. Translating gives CASSSHSGRTDTQYF.

Here the CDR3 reads CASTHGETGGYEQYF. As DNA, the CDR3 is TGTGCCAGCACCCACGGGGAGACAGGGGGTTATGAGCAGTACTTC. This rearrangement joins TRBV28 to TRBJ2-7, with TRBD1 identical over 9 bases. Germline CDR1 reads MDHEN; CDR2 reads SYDVKM. The J segment lost 7 bases and the V segment lost 7 bases, leaving 14 bases of the junction unmatched. The CDR3 runs 15 residues.

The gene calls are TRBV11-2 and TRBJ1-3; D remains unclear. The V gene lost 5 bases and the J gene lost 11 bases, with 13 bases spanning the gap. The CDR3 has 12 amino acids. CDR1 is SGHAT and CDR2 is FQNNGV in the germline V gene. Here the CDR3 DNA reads TGTGCCAGCAGCCAACCCCGGGGTCCCATATATTTT. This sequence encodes CASSQPRGPIYF.

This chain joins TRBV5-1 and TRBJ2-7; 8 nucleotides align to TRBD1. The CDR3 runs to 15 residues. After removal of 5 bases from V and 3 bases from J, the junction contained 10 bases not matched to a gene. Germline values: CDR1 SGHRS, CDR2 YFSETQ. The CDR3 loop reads CASSFTAGQGYEQYF. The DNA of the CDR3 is TGCGCCAGCAGTTTTACTGCAGGACAGGGCTACGAGCAGTACTTC.